This T cell receptor (beta chain) was sequenced for a study of regulatory T cells in long-lasting Graves disease. Study results and caveats: Newly diagnosed Graves' patients had higher TCR diversity than persistent ones.

Time point defined: newly diagnosed GD, antithyroid drugs for less than 3 months. RNA isolated from PBMCs was used to make the TCR library. Researchers made TCR beta libraries by using iRepertoire HTBI primers and running Arm-PCR on CDR3 regions. As handled by the study authors: Identified across the samples were 62 TRBV segments and over 11 TRBJ segments. One entry per CDR3 protein, called by TCRdb with MiXCR from the multiplex PCR reads. In this record, the V and J calls reflect TCRdb's handling and not the investigators' own analysis. The data hold approximately 490,000 distinct CDR3 sequences, with about 17% observed a single time. In the case of this clonotype: Its antigen remains unknown.

Germline loops: CDR1 LNHDA, CDR2 SQIVND (reference sequence). This CDR3 contains 13 residues. Trimming pared 9 bases from V and 5 bases from J, leaving 16 bases between. The data also belong to a second study, concerning T cells in Graves' hyperthyroidism and ophthalmopathy. From that paper: With a duration under 2 months, the hyperthyroidism was newly diagnosed in patients aged 18 to 65. Model predictions of ophthalmopathy came a median around 6.5 months before onset.

The V gene is TRBV19, the J gene TRBJ1-2; TRBD1 might be the D (5 bases). The TCR sequence derives from a man aged 35-49 years with Graves disease. The material sequenced was peripheral blood mononuclear cells (PBMCs), taken at new diagnosis, from a patient treated with antithyroid drugs. CDR3 nucleotide sequence: TGTGCCAGCGAGACGCAGGGAAATTATGGCTACACCTTC. Amino acid sequence: CASETQGNYGYTF.